Below are 26 T cell receptor beta chains sequenced from a single sample in a study of monozygotic twins with cystic fibrosis. Generated by immunoSEQ multiplex PCR, the TCRdb table keeps only in-frame clones and is missing some. Of tens of thousands of clones detected, about 93% appear once; the ten largest clones hold roughly 0.19%. The specimen sequenced was blood. The receptors originated from a boy aged 2 to 10 with cystic fibrosis.

This rearrangement joins TRBV19 to TRBJ1-2, with D possibly matching TRBD1 (6 bases). CDR3 length: 12 amino acids. Deletions cut 10 bases from V and 4 bases from J, with 13 bases between. Germline V gene data show CDR1 as LNHDA and CDR2 as SQIVND (reference sequence). CDR3 DNA sequence: TGTGCCACAACGACAGGAGCCTATGGCTACACCTTC. It translates to CATTTGAYGYTF.

The gene calls are TRBV11-2 and TRBJ2-7, with D perhaps TRBD1 (6 bases). This CDR3 is built from 13 residues. CDR1 is SGHAT and CDR2 is FQNNGV in the germline V gene. V was pared by 5 bases and J by 3 bases, with 11 bases between. The CDR3 bases are TGTGCCAGCAGCGGAAGGGGGAGCTACGAGCAGTACTTC. It translates to CASSGRGSYEQYF.

The V gene is TRBV14, the J gene TRBJ1-2; D is undetermined. The CDR3 sequence is 13 residues long. Germline-derived CDR1 and CDR2 are SGHDN and FVKESK. With 0 bases removed from V and 5 bases from J, the gap between germline ends came to 7 bases. The CDR3 region is CASSQDQIYGYTF. CDR3 sequence (DNA): TGTGCCAGCAGCCAAGACCAAATATATGGCTACACCTTC.

The J gene is TRBJ1-3, the V gene TRBV7-9, with D possibly TRBD1 on 5 matching bases. Deletions cut 4 bases from V and 0 bases from J, with 19 bases between. The germline V gene encodes CDR1 SEHNR and CDR2 FQNEAQ (reference sequence). There are 18 residues in the CDR3. CDR3 coding DNA: TGTGCCAGCAGCTCGGTCTCCGGGGGAGAGGCCTCTGGAAACACCATATATTTT. It codes for CASSSVSGGEASGNTIYF.

J is TRBJ2-5 and V is TRBV5-1, with 9 bases fitting TRBD2. The ends lost 1 base at V and 3 bases at J; junction bases unmatched: 10. This CDR3 comprises 17 residues. Germline V gives CDR1 SGHRS, CDR2 YFSETQ. The chain's CDR3 is CASSLPSVSGGEETQYF. CDR3 coding DNA: TGCGCCAGCAGCTTGCCCTCTGTTAGCGGGGGAGAAGAGACCCAGTACTTC.

The genes are TRBV25-1 and TRBJ1-4; no firm D call. The V end was cut by 3 bases, the J end by 4 bases, with 12 bases between. The germline V gene encodes CDR1 MGHDK and CDR2 SYGVNS. There are 15 residues in the CDR3. The CDR3 region is CASSDLSTHNEKLFF. Here the CDR3 DNA reads TGTGCCAGCAGTGATCTCTCGACTCATAATGAAAAACTGTTTTTT.

The chain uses TRBV19 and TRBJ1-2; 7 bases agree with TRBD1. Germline CDR1 LNHDA, CDR2 SQIVND (reference sequence). V was clipped by 4 bases and J by 4 bases; unmatched bases: 6. The CDR3 extends over 14 amino acids. The CDR3 sequence is CASSTGGDAYGYTF. The CDR3, as DNA: TGTGCCAGTAGTACAGGGGGGGACGCCTATGGCTACACCTTC. Complete variable domain (other parts from reference TRBV19 and TRBJ1-2): DGGITQSPKYLFRKEGQNVTLSCEQNLNHDAMYWYRQDPGQGLRLIYYSQIVNDFQKGDIAEGYSVSREKKESFPLTVTSAQKNPTAFYLCASSTGGDAYGYTFGSGTRLTVV.

The rearrangement links TRBV15 to TRBJ2-7; 13 nucleotides match TRBD2. The germline CDR1 and CDR2 sequences are LNHNV and YYDKDF (reference sequence). The CDR3 covers 15 residues. The trim removed 4 bases at V and 4 bases at J, leaving 4 bases unmatched. The DNA of the CDR3 is TGTGCCACCAGCACGGGACTAGCGGGGTCGTACGAGCAGTACTTC. This sequence encodes CATSTGLAGSYEQYF. Drawing the rest from reference TRBV15 and TRBJ2-7, the complete variable domain is DAMVIQNPRYQVTQFGKPVTLSCSQTLNHNVMYWYQQKSSQAPKLLFHYYDKDFNNEADTPDNFQSRRPNTSFCFLDIRSPGLGDTAMYLCATSTGLAGSYEQYFGPGTRLTVT.

This sequence joins TRBV6-5 and TRBJ2-7, with 7 bases lining up with TRBD1. Germline V CDR1 and CDR2: MNHEY, SVGAGI. The V and J ends lost 0 bases and 1 base, in that order; junction bases with no gene match: 3. The CDR3 length is 15 residues. CDR3 sequence reads: CASSYSGTASYEQYF. The CDR3 region has the DNA TGTGCCAGCAGTTACTCGGGGACAGCGTCCTACGAGCAGTACTTC.

The chain recombines TRBV14 with TRBJ1-1, with TRBD1 matching 7 bases. The germline CDR1 and CDR2 sequences are SGHDN and FVKESK. The CDR3 is 15 residues long. V trimming: 5 bases; J trimming: 0 bases; junction bases outside the gene matches: 6. The CDR3 bases are TGTGCCAGCAGCGAGACACAGGGGATGAACACTGAAGCTTTCTTT. Residues: CASSETQGMNTEAFF.

This rearrangement joins TRBV13 to TRBJ2-7; 12 bases match TRBD2. The CDR3 covers 16 residues. CDR1 PRHDT and CDR2 FYEKMQ come from the germline V gene (reference sequence). Trimming cost V 4 bases and J 4 bases; bases outside gene matches: 8. The CDR3 sequence is CASSSRLAGVGYEQYF. CDR3 DNA sequence: TGTGCCAGCAGCTCCAGACTAGCGGGGGTTGGGTACGAGCAGTACTTC.

CDR3 region: CASSNTGDTEAFF. CDR3 in DNA: TGTGCCAGTAGTAACACCGGCGACACTGAAGCTTTCTTT. The V call is TRBV19, the J call TRBJ1-1; D not certain. The CDR3 has 13 residues. The V and J ends lost 4 bases and 3 bases respectively, with 9 bases between them. CDR1 LNHDA and CDR2 SQIVND come from the germline V gene (reference sequence).

The chain is built from TRBV6-5 and TRBJ2-7, with D possibly TRBD1 on 5 matching bases. The V gene's germline CDR1 is MNHEY and CDR2 SVGAGI. Trimming stripped 9 bases from V and 10 bases from J, with 19 bases between. The CDR3 length is 12 residues. This CDR3 is CASITTAGSQYF. CDR3 nucleotide sequence: TGTGCCAGTATTACGACAGCAGGAAGTCAGTACTTC.

J is TRBJ1-4 and V is TRBV27; possibly TRBD1 for D (5 bases). The CDR3 extends over 14 amino acids. The V end was cut by 2 bases, the J end by 7 bases, with 11 bases between. From germline, CDR1 is MNHEY and CDR2 SMNVEV (reference sequence). CDR3 DNA: TGTGCCAGCAGTTTAAGGACCGGGGGTGAAAAACTGTTTTTT. Its translation: CASSLRTGGEKLFF.

The chain couples TRBV7-2 to TRBJ2-5; TRBD2 agrees at 9 bases. The CDR3 has 17 amino acids. V was clipped by 6 bases and J by 5 bases; unmatched bases: 16. Germline-derived CDR1 and CDR2 are SGHTA and FQGNSA. The CDR3 protein is CASSPVLSSGMGETQYF. CDR3 DNA: TGTGCCAGCAGTCCCGTTTTGTCTAGCGGGATGGGGGAGACCCAGTACTTC.

The genes are TRBV2 and TRBJ2-5, with D tentatively TRBD2 (7 bases). This CDR3 comprises 15 residues. Germline V lookup: CDR1 SNHLY, CDR2 FYNNEI. With 4 bases removed from V and 5 bases from J, the gap between germline ends came to 17 bases. Here the CDR3 reads CASSAVRGAGETQYF. The CDR3 DNA reads as TGTGCCAGCAGTGCGGTCCGGGGGGCGGGGGAGACCCAGTACTTC.

This chain joins TRBV4-1 and TRBJ2-7; tentatively, D is TRBD2 (5 bases). V was pared by 1 base and J by 4 bases, with 14 bases between. Germline values: CDR1 MGHRA, CDR2 YSYEKL. CDR3 length equals 15 residues. CDR3 amino acids: CASSQGEEVRYEQYF. CDR3 DNA sequence: TGCGCCAGCAGCCAAGGAGAGGAGGTCAGATACGAGCAGTACTTC.

This chain joins TRBV28 and TRBJ2-7, with 15 bases matching TRBD2. Unmatched junction bases numbered 3, after V lost 0 bases and J lost 0 bases. The germline gives CDR1 MDHEN, CDR2 SYDVKM. CDR3 size: 18 residues. This chain's CDR3 is CASSLWGLAGGHSYEQYF. The CDR3 coding sequence is TGTGCCAGCAGTTTATGGGGACTAGCGGGGGGCCACTCCTACGAGCAGTACTTC.

The V call is TRBV27, the J call TRBJ2-7; 7 positions match TRBD1. Germline trimming cut 1 base from V and 5 bases from J; bases unmatched to any gene: 11. This CDR3 is 16 amino acids long. Germline lookup yields CDR1 MNHEY and CDR2 SMNVEV (reference sequence). DNA of the CDR3: TGTGCCAGCAGTTTATTTGGTACAGGGGCCTCTGACGAGCAGTACTTC. This translates into CASSLFGTGASDEQYF.

The chain recombines TRBV5-1 with TRBJ1-1; D is perhaps TRBD1 (6 bases). The CDR3 spans 15 residues. The germline V gene encodes CDR1 SGHRS and CDR2 YFSETQ. Trimming took off 0 bases at V and 5 bases at J, with 14 bases between the two ends. CDR3 region: CASSLGSTGTTEAFF. For the CDR3, the DNA is TGCGCCAGCAGCTTGGGATCTACCGGGACAACTGAAGCTTTCTTT.

V is TRBV10-3 and J is TRBJ1-6; 7 nucleotides agree with TRBD1. With 10 bases clipped from V and 0 bases from J, the junction kept 3 bases outside the gene matches. The V gene's germline CDR1 is ENHRY and CDR2 SYGVKD. The CDR3 is 14 residues long. CDR3 sequence reads: CATRTGSYNSPLHF. The CDR3, as DNA: TGTGCCACCCGGACAGGCTCCTATAATTCACCCCTCCACTTT.

The chain joins TRBV2 to TRBJ1-1; no clear D. CDR1 and CDR2 from the germline V gene are SNHLY and FYNNEI. The CDR3 consists of 14 residues. V shed 4 bases and J shed 3 bases, with 12 bases lying between them. The CDR3 protein is CASSATEGDTEAFF. Written as DNA, the CDR3 is TGTGCCAGCAGTGCGACGGAAGGAGACACTGAAGCTTTCTTT.

The genes are TRBV7-9 and TRBJ2-6; D unresolved. The CDR3 is 13 amino acids. V was trimmed by 7 bases and J by 2 bases, leaving 6 bases between them. The germline V gene has CDR1 SEHNR and CDR2 FQNEAQ (reference sequence). DNA for the CDR3: TGTGCCAGCACCCGGACTGGGGCCAACGTCCTGACTTTC. Translated: CASTRTGANVLTF.

This clone was seen just once. The chain uses TRBV9 and TRBJ1-1; 9 nucleotides align to TRBD1. V lost 4 bases to trimming and J lost 5 bases; unmatched junction nucleotides: 6. Germline CDR1 and CDR2: SGDLS and YYNGEE. The CDR3 has 14 amino acids. This CDR3 reads CASSRGDRVTEAFF. The CDR3 DNA sequence: TGTGCCAGCAGCCGTGGGGACAGGGTGACTGAAGCTTTCTTT.

The genes are TRBV15 and TRBJ2-7, with D maybe TRBD1 (6 bases). Trimming removed 0 bases at V and 6 bases at J, with 12 bases between. The CDR3 runs 14 residues. Looked up from germline, CDR1 is LNHNV and CDR2 is YYDKDF (reference sequence). For the CDR3, the DNA is TGTGCCACCAGCAGAGATTCAGGGGTGTCCGAGCAGTACTTC. Its translation: CATSRDSGVSEQYF.

This chain's CDR3 is CASSANPGQMGGGYTF. CDR3 bases: TGTGCCAGCAGTGCCAATCCGGGACAGATGGGGGGAGGCTACACCTTC. The chain joins TRBV25-1 to TRBJ1-2; 7 nucleotides match TRBD1. The CDR3 spans 16 residues. Germline V gene data show CDR1 as MGHDK and CDR2 as SYGVNS. Trimming removed 4 bases from V and 8 bases from J; junction bases left unmatched: 16.